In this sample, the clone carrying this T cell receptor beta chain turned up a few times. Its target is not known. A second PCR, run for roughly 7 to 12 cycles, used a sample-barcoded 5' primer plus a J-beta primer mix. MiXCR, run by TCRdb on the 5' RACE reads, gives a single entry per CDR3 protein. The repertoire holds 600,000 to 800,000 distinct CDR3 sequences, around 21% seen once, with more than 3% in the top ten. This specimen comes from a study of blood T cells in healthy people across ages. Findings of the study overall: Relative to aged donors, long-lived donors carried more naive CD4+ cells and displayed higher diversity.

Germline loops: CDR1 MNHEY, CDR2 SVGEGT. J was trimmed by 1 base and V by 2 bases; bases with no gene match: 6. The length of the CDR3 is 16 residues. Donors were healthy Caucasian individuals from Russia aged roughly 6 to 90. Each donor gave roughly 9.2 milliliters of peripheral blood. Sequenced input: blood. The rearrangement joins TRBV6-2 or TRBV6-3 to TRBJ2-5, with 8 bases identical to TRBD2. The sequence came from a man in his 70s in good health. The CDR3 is CASSYGREEFQETQYF. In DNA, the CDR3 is TGTGCCAGCAGTTACGGGCGGGAGGAATTCCAAGAGACCCAGTACTTC.